This is a list of T cell receptor beta chains from one sample in a study of Ad26.COV2.S vaccination and SARS-CoV-2 variants. Generated by immunoSEQ multiplex PCR, the TCRdb table keeps only in-frame clones and is missing some. The data contain around 320,000 clones, over 80% of them singletons. Specimen: peripheral blood, collected in a trial of Ad26.COV2.S vaccine versus placebo. The receptor set was obtained from a person between 18 and 59 years old who received the Ad26.COV2.S COVID-19 vaccine or a placebo. CDR3s include the opening cysteine and the closing phenylalanine or tryptophan. Size is stated for part of the rows, as once, few or many counts, or as a class when the clone is expanded.

abundance: -
v_gene: TRBV7-2
j_gene: TRBJ2-7
CDR3aa: CASSLVQGASYEQYF

abundance: -
v_gene: TRBV7-9
j_gene: TRBJ1-4
CDR3aa: CASSSLNPGAEKLFF

abundance: -
v_gene: TRBV12-5
j_gene: TRBJ2-2
CDR3aa: CASGLAPKTGVEGELFF

abundance: -
v_gene: TRBV6-5
j_gene: TRBJ1-6
CDR3aa: CATGAGYNSPLHF

abundance: -
v_gene: TRBV28
j_gene: TRBJ2-3
CDR3aa: CASSYPPGEGSDTQYF

abundance: -
v_gene: TRBV5-1
j_gene: TRBJ1-3
CDR3aa: CASSLAGGTAGNTIYF

abundance: -
v_gene: TRBV6-6
j_gene: TRBJ1-2
CDR3aa: CASTRDFNYGYTF

abundance: once
v_gene: TRBV4-1
j_gene: TRBJ1-1
CDR3aa: CASSQGTGIAEAFF

abundance: -
v_gene: TRBV7-8
j_gene: TRBJ1-1
CDR3aa: CASSLAEGNTEAFF

abundance: -
v_gene: TRBV10-3
j_gene: TRBJ2-7
CDR3aa: CAISSPGTGGGEQYF

abundance: -
v_gene: TRBV7-2
j_gene: TRBJ2-1
CDR3aa: CASSKQGGEQFF

abundance: -
v_gene: TRBV7-8
j_gene: TRBJ2-5
CDR3aa: CASSLAGTVQETQYF

abundance: -
v_gene: TRBV27
j_gene: TRBJ1-2
CDR3aa: CASSWAGGHYGYTF

abundance: once
v_gene: TRBV7-2
j_gene: TRBJ2-5
CDR3aa: CASSFIGVETQYF

abundance: -
v_gene: TRBV2
j_gene: TRBJ1-1
CDR3aa: CASSEQNTEAFF

abundance: -
v_gene: TRBV10-3
j_gene: TRBJ2-7
CDR3aa: CAISYGGSGGPYEQYF

abundance: once
v_gene: TRBV19
j_gene: TRBJ1-5
CDR3aa: CASSISNQPQHF

abundance: -
v_gene: TRBV5-6
j_gene: TRBJ1-1
CDR3aa: CASSRVMGGAAEAFF

abundance: -
v_gene: TRBV7-2
j_gene: TRBJ2-7
CDR3aa: CASSLTPGVVYEQYF

abundance: -
v_gene: TRBV11-2
j_gene: TRBJ2-5
CDR3aa: CASSLARQGETQYF